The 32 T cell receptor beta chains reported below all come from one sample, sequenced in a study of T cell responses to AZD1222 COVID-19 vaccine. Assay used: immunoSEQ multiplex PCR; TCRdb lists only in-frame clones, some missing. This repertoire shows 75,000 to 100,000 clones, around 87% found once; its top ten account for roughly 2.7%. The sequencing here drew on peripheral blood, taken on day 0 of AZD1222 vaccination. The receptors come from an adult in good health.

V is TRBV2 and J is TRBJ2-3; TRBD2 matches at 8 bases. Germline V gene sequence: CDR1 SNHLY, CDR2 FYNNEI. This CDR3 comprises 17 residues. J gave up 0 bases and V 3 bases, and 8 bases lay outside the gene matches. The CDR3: CASSDLPSGLSTDTQYF. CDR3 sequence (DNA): TGTGCCAGCAGTGATTTGCCTAGCGGGTTAAGCACAGATACGCAGTATTTT.

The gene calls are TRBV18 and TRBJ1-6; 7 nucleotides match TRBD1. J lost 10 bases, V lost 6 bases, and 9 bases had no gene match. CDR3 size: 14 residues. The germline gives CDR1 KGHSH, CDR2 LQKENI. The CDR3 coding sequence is TGTGCCAGCTCCGCGACAGGGTGGGCCTCACCCCTCCACTTT. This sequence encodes CASSATGWASPLHF.

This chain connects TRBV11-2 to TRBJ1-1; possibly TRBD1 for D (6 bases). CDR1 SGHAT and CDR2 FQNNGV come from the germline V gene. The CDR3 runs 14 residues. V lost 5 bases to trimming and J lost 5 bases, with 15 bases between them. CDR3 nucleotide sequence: TGTGCCAGCAGCCGGGGGGCCCCGGAAACTGAAGCTTTCTTT. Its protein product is CASSRGAPETEAFF.

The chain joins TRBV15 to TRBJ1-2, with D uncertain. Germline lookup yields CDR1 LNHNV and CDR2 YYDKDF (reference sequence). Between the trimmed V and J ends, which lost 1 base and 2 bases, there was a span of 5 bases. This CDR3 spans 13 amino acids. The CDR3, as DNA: TGTGCCACCAGCAGAGCGTCAAACTATGGCTACACCTTC. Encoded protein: CATSRASNYGYTF.

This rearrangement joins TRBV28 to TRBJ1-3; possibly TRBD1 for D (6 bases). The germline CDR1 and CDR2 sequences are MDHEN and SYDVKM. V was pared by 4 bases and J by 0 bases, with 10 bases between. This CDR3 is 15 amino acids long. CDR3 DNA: TGTGCCAGCAGTTCCAGGGGACCCTCTGGAAACACCATATATTTT. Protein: CASSSRGPSGNTIYF.

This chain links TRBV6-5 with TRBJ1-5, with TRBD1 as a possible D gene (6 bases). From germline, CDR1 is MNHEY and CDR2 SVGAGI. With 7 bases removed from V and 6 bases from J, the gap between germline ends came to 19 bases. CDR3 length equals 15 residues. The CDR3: CASTYSPQGSQPQHF. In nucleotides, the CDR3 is TGTGCCAGCACCTACTCCCCCCAGGGGAGTCAGCCCCAGCATTTT.

The CDR3 sequence: CAWNQGLSTDTQYF. DNA for the CDR3: TGTGCCTGGAATCAGGGGCTCAGCACAGATACGCAGTATTTT. The genes are TRBV30 and TRBJ2-3; tentatively, D is TRBD1 (6 bases). This CDR3 region has 14 residues. V was clipped by 4 bases and J by 0 bases, with 11 bases between them. The germline gives CDR1 GTSNPN, CDR2 SVGIG (reference sequence).

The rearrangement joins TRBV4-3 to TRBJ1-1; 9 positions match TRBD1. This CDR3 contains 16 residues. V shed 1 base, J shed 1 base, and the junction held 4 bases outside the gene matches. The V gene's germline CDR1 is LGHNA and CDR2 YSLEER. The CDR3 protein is CASSQANRGPNTEAFF. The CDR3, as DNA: TGCGCCAGCAGCCAAGCGAACAGGGGGCCGAACACTGAAGCTTTCTTT.

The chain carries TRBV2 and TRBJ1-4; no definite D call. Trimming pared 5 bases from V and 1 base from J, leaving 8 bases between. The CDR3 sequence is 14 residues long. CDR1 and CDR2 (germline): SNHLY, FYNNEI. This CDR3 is CASSLTRTNEKLFF. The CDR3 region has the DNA TGTGCCAGCAGTCTGACAAGAACTAATGAAAAACTGTTTTTT. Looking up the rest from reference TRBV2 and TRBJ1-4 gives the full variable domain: EPEVTQTPSHQVTQMGQEVILRCVPISNHLYFYWYRQILGQKVEFLVSFYNNEISEKSEIFDDQFSVERPDGSNFTLKIRSTKLEDSAMYFCASSLTRTNEKLFFGSGTQLSVL.

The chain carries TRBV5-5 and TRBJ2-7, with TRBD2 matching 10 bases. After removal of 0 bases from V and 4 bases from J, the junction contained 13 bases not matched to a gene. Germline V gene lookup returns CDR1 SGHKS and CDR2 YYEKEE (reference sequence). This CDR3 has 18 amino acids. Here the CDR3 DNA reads TGTGCCAGCAGCTTGGCACTAGCGGGAATGGGTATATCTTACGAGCAGTACTTC. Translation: CASSLALAGMGISYEQYF.

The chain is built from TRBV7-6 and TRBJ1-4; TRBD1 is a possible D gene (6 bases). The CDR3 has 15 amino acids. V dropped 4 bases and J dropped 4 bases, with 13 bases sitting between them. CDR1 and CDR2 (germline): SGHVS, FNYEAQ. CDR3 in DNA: TGTGCCAGCAGCTCGTGGACAGAGAATAATGAAAAACTGTTTTTT. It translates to CASSSWTENNEKLFF.

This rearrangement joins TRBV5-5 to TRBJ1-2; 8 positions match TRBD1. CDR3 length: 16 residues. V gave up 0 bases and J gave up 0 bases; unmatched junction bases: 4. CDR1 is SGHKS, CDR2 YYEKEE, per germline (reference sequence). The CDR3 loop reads CASSLGGTGANYGYTF. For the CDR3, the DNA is TGTGCCAGCAGCTTGGGTGGGACAGGCGCTAACTATGGCTACACCTTC. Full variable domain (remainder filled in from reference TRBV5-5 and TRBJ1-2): DAGVTQSPTHLIKTRGQQVTLRCSPISGHKSVSWYQQVLGQGPQFIFQYYEKEERGRGNFPDRFSARQFPNYSSELNVNALLLGDSALYLCASSLGGTGANYGYTFGSGTRLTVV.

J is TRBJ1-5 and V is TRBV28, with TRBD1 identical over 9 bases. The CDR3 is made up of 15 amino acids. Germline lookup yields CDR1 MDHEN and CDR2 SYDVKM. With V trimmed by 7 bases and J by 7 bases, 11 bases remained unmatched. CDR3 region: CASTLPGQGVQPQHF. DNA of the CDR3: TGTGCCAGCACTCTACCGGGACAGGGCGTCCAGCCCCAGCATTTT.

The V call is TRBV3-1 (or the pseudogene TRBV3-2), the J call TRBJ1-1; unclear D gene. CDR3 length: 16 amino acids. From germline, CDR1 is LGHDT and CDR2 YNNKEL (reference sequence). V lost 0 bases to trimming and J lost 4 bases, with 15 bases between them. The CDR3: CASSQEGAKPVTEAFF. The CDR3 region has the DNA TGTGCCAGCAGCCAAGAGGGAGCCAAGCCCGTCACTGAAGCTTTCTTT.

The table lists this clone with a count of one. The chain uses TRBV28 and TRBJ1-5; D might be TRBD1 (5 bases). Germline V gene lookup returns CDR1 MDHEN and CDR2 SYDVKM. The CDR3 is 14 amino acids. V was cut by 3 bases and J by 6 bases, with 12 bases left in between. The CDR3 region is CASSFGGSGQPQHF. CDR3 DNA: TGTGCCAGCAGTTTCGGGGGAAGCGGTCAGCCCCAGCATTTT.

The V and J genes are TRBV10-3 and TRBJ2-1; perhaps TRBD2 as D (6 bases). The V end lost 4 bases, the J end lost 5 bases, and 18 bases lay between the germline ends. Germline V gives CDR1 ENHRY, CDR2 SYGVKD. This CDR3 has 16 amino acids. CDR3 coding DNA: TGTGCCATCAGTGGCAGCCTGGGGGGAGGACACAATGAGCAGTTCTTC. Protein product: CAISGSLGGGHNEQFF.

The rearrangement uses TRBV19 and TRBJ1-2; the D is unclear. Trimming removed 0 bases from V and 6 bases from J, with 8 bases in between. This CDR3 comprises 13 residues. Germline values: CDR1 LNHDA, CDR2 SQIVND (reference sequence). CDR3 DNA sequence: TGTGCCAGTAGTATAGACGGCAGGAATGGCTACACCTTC. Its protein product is CASSIDGRNGYTF.

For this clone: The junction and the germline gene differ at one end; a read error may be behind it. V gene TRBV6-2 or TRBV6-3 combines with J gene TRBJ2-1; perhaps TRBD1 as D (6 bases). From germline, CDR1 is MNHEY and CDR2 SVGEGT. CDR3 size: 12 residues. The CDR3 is CASSARDKEQFF. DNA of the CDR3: TGTGCCAGCAGTGCCCGGGACAAAGAGCAGTTCTTC.

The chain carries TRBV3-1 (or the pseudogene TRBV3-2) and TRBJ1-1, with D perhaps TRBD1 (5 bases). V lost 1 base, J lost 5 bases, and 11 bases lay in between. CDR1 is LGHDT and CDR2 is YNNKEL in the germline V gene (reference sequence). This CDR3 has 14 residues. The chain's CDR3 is CASSQGQIETEAFF. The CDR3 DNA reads TGTGCCAGCAGCCAAGGACAGATTGAAACTGAAGCTTTCTTT.

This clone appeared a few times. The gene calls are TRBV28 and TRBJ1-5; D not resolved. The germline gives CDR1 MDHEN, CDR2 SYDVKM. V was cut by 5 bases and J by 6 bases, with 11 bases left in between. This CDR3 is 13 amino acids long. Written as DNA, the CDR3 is TGTGCCAGCAGTGTGACAATGAGTCAGCCCCAGCATTTT. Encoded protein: CASSVTMSQPQHF.

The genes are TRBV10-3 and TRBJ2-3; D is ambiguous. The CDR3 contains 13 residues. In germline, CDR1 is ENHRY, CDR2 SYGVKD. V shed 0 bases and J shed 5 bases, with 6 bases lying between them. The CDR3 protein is CAISESERDTQYF. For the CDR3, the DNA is TGTGCCATCAGTGAGTCTGAGCGAGATACGCAGTATTTT.

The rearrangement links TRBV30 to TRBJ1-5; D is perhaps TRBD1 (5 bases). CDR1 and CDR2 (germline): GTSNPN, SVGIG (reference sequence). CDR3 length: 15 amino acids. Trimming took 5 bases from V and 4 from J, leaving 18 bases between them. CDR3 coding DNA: TGTGCCTGGCAAATTGGGGGGGTTGGAAATCAGCCCCAGCATTTT. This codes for CAWQIGGVGNQPQHF.

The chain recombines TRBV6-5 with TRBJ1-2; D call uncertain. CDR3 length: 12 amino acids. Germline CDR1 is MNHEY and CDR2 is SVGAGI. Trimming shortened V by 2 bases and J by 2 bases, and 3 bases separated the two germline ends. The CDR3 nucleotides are TGTGCCAGCAGTTACAGCAACTATGGCTACACCTTC. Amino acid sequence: CASSYSNYGYTF.

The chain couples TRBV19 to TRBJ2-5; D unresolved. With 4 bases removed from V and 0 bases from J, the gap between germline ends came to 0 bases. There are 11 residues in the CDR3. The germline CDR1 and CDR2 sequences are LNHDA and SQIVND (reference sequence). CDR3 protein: CASSNQETQYF. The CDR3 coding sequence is TGTGCCAGTAGTAACCAAGAGACCCAGTACTTC.

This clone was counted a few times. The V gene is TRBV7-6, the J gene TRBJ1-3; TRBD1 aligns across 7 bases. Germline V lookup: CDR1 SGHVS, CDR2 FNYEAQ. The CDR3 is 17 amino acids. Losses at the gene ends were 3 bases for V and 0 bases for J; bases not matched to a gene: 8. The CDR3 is CASSLVDRDYSGNTIYF. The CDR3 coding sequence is TGTGCCAGCAGCTTGGTTGACAGGGATTACTCTGGAAACACCATATATTTT.

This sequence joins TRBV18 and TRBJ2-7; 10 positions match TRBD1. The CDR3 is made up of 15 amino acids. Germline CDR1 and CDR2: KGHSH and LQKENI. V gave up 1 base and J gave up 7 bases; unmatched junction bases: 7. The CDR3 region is CASSPLSGTGEEQYF. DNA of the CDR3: TGTGCCAGCTCACCACTTAGCGGGACAGGGGAGGAGCAGTACTTC.

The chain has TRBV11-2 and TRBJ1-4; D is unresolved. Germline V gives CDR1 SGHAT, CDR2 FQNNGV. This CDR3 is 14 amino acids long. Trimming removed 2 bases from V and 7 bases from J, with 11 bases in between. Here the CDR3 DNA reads TGTGCCAGCAGCTTAAACGCGGGTGGTGAAAAACTGTTTTTT. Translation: CASSLNAGGEKLFF.

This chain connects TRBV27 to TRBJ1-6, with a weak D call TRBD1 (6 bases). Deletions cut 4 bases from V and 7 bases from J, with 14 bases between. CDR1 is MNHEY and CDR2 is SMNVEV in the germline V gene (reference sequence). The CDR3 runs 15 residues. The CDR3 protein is CASSSNREGNSPLHF. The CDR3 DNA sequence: TGTGCCAGCAGTTCAAACAGGGAAGGCAATTCACCCCTCCACTTT.

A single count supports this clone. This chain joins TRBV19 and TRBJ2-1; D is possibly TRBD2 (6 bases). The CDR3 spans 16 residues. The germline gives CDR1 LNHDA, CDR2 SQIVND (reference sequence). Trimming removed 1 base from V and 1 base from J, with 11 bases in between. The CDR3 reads CASSIGGVRSYNEQFF. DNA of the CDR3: TGTGCCAGTAGTATAGGGGGGGTTAGATCCTACAATGAGCAGTTCTTC.

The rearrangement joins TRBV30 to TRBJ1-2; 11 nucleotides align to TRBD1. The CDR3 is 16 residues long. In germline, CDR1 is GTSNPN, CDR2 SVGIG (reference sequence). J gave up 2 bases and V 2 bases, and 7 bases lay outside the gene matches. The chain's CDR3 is CAWSKGRTGGNYGYTF. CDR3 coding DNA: TGTGCCTGGAGTAAGGGACGGACAGGGGGCAACTATGGCTACACCTTC.

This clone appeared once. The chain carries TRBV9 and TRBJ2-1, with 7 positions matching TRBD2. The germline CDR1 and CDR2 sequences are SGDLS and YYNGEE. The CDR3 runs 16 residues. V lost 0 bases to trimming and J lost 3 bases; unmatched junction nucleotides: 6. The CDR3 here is CASSVDGREGYNEQFF. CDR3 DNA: TGTGCCAGCAGCGTAGACGGCAGGGAGGGCTACAATGAGCAGTTCTTC.

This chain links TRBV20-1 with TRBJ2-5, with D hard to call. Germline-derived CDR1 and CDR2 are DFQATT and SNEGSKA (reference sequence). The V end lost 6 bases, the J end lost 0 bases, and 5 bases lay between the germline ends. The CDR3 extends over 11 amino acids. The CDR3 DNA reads TGCAGTGCCGCGTACCAAGAGACCCAGTACTTC. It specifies CSAAYQETQYF.